This TCR beta chain comes out of a study of T cell responses to AZD1222 COVID-19 vaccine. Study results and caveats: Donors skewed white British and female; clonal diversity was possibly underestimated. Mapped onto spike, vaccine-associated CD4 TCRs spanned it and were dominant at 160-218 and 743-854. Regions left unmutated in variants are reportedly the target of nearly half of spike-specific TCRs. After the peak T cell response, and only then, were repertoires sampled.

Profiling relied on immunoSEQ multiplex PCR, and the TCRdb table lists in-frame clones only, not all of them. The sample yields tens of thousands of clones, about 90% seen once. Germline CDR1 and CDR2: LGHNA and YSLEER. This CDR3 is 17 amino acids long. V shed 0 bases, J shed 2 bases, and the junction held 7 bases outside the gene matches. Note on this clone: Its antigen remains unknown.

This sequence joins TRBV4-3 and TRBJ2-3; 8 bases fit TRBD1. This specimen was peripheral blood, taken on day 0 of AZD1222 vaccination. This TCR derives from an adult in good health. This CDR3 is CASSQDSAGGHTDTQYF. Here the CDR3 DNA reads TGCGCCAGCAGCCAAGATTCCGCAGGGGGCCACACAGATACGCAGTATTTT.